This note documents a single T cell receptor (beta chain) sequence. Which antigen it targets is not known. Since a much larger clone is just one base distant, this may be a read error. Receptor amplification or capture employed 5' RACE. The sequencing machine was an Illumina HiSeq 2500. A second PCR of 7 to 11 cycles was performed with a sample-barcoded 5' primer and a J-beta primer mix. A unique molecular identifier was introduced onto each TCR beta cDNA molecule by a template-switch 5' adaptor carrying 12 random nucleotides. Each sample yielded at least 2.5 million CDR3-containing paired-end reads. All of the RNA was converted into first-strand cDNA using the Mint cDNA synthesis kit, with a TRBC-specific oligonucleotide serving as the primer. All cDNA was treated with uracil-DNA glycosylase and then went through a first 18-cycle PCR with the universal primers M1SS and BC2_uni_R. The study's processing was this. For normalization, 1 million high-quality reads were randomly selected from each sample, with every read carrying a distinct molecular identifier. Reads sharing molecular identifiers were discarded rather than binned into consensus sequences. MiTCR, with a Q25 quality threshold and the strictest error-elimination algorithm, was used for CDR3 identification, clonotype clustering and error correction. A nonparametric unseen species model with Euler transformation was used to estimate lower-bound total TCR beta diversity. The public reads were run again by TCRdb, first through fastp at Q25 and then through MiXCR, and only productive beta chains were kept. Entries that share a CDR3 protein sequence are merged under the most common genes and DNA. The V and J calls were determined by TCRdb, not by the authors. For this sample the table gives about 800,000 distinct CDR3 sequences, of which around 50% were detected only once. Jointly, the top ten make up approximately 18% of the sample.

The data belong to a study of blood T cells in healthy people across ages (dated by TCRdb to 2014 to 2015). Concerning the study at large: In model experiments, template switching captured about one uniquely barcoded TCR beta cDNA molecule for every two T cells. Age-related changes in TCR beta repertoire diversity were measured in the study by deep sequencing normalized with unique cDNA molecular identifiers. Donors were grouped into four age groups: young (average approximately 16 years), middle-aged (roughly 37), aged (around 60) and long-lived (around 80). To avoid experimental bias, donors of different ages were spread randomly across the sequencing lanes. For two donors (one aged 18 to 29 and one aged 80 or older), the study analyzed two additional independent replicas of 1 million unique cDNA reads from the same blood draw.

At the junction V is shortened by 4 bases and J by 7 bases, with 7 bases in between. The CDR3 goes from the cysteine to the phenylalanine over 11 residues. The CDR3 DNA has 33 bases and is translated from base 1. CDR1 is given as KGHDR and CDR2 as SFDVKD, both from the germline V gene. General conclusions and limits of the study: Observed TCR beta diversity per million T cells fell roughly linearly with age, and a significant reduction was already apparent by age roughly 40. Estimates of total diversity from one million sequenced T cells were regarded as lower bounds and underestimates. Because profiling used bulk unsorted PBMCs, naive and antigen-experienced compartments could not be compared conclusively. Because donor CMV infection status was unknown, age-related changes in expanded clonotypes were potentially confounded. A strong correlation was found between observed TCR beta diversity and the percentage of naive T cells measured by flow cytometry. Compared with the aged group, the long-lived group had more naive CD4+ T cells, fewer expanded clones and increased TCR diversity, a pattern suggesting age selection.

The 40 or so donors, aged roughly 6 to 100 years, were systemically healthy Caucasian individuals from Russia. Roughly 9 milliliters of peripheral blood were drawn from each donor into EDTA-treated Vacutainer tubes. Ficoll-Paque density-gradient centrifugation was used to isolate PBMCs, with at least 6.5 million obtained per sample. Trizol reagent was used to extract total RNA from PBMCs, with at least 5 micrograms per sample. Naive CD45RAhigh/CD27high T cell percentages were measured by flow cytometry on a PBMC aliquot from every donor. The sequencing sample was made of blood. The chain couples TRBV24-1 to TRBJ2-7, with no confident D gene call. This TCR was recovered from a man aged 80 or over in good health. The DNA sequence follows: TGTGCCACCAGTGACGGCAATGAGCAGTACTTC. Its protein product is CATSDGNEQYF.